Listed below are T cell receptor beta chains from one sample, sequenced in a study of cytomegalovirus exposure and HLA in healthy donors. Only in-frame clones appear in the TCRdb table, and some are missing; sequencing was by immunoSEQ multiplex PCR. Of about 98,000 clones listed, less than 85% are singletons. The sequenced material came from PBMCs. These receptors were taken from a man aged 35-49 years in good health and CMV-seronegative. Both conserved end residues are part of each CDR3. The D gene is left open where the match is weak. Some rows mark clone size as missing; the rest say once, few, many or name a class of expanded clone.

d_gene	abundance	v_gene	j_gene	CDR3nt	CDR3aa
TRBD2	few	TRBV4-3	TRBJ2-5	TGCGCCAGCAGCCAAGATTACACTAGCGGGGCTCAAGAGACCCAGTACTTC	CASSQDYTSGAQETQYF
.	.	TRBV19	TRBJ2-6	TGTGCCAGTAGTATCCGAGGGAGCTCTGGGGCCAACGTCCTGACTTTC	CASSIRGSSGANVLTF
.	.	TRBV27	TRBJ1-3	TGTGCCAGCAGTTACGACAGCTCCATCGGAAACACCATATATTTT	CASSYDSSIGNTIYF
TRBD2	.	TRBV5-1	TRBJ2-1	TGCGCCAGCAGCTTGGCTGCTAGCGGGGGGGCCCCGGGGTTCTTC	CASSLAASGGAPGFF
TRBD1	.	TRBV9	TRBJ1-6	TGTGCCAGCAGCGCAGACAGGGCTTCTCCTCTCCACTTT	CASSADRASPLHF
TRBD1	.	TRBV6-5	TRBJ2-7	TGTGCCAGCAGACCTAGACAGGGAACGCAGTACTTC	CASRPRQGTQYF
TRBD1	.	TRBV15	TRBJ1-2	TGTGCCACCAGCAGGGACAGGGACTCCCTAGGAGGGTATGGCTACACCTTC	CATSRDRDSLGGYGYTF
.	.	TRBV21-1	TRBJ2-1	TGTGCCAGCAGCAAAGGGGGCTGGCGGGGGGTAGGCAATGAGCAGTTCTTC	CASSKGGWRGVGNEQFF
.	.	TRBV19	TRBJ1-1	TGTGCCAGTAATATAAAGGGAAGGGGCACTGAAGCTTTCTTT	CASNIKGRGTEAFF
.	.	TRBV7-2	TRBJ1-2	TGTGCCAGCAGCCCAAGAGGGGAGGGAGGCTACACCTTC	CASSPRGEGGYTF
.	once	TRBV5-6	TRBJ2-7	TGTGCCAGCAGCTTTCTCCAGGGCTACGAGCAGTACTTC	CASSFLQGYEQYF
.	.	TRBV19	TRBJ1-1	TGTGCCAGTACGGGCGGCAGGGAGGGCCTGAACACTGAAGCTTTCTTT	CASTGGREGLNTEAFF
TRBD1	.	TRBV4-1	TRBJ1-4	TGCGCCAGCAGCCCGGCCCGACAGGGCCGTCGAAATGAAAAACTGTTTTTT	CASSPARQGRRNEKLFF
TRBD1	.	TRBV2	TRBJ1-2	TGTGCCAGCAGTGATGTGGACAGGAGAAGTGGCTACACCTTC	CASSDVDRRSGYTF
TRBD1	.	TRBV7-8	TRBJ1-2	TGTGCCAGCAGCTCTACGACAGGGGGGGGATATGGCTACACCTTC	CASSSTTGGGYGYTF
TRBD2	.	TRBV30	TRBJ2-3	TGTGCCTGGAGTTTTGTCTTCGGGGGGGCCGGAGATACGCAGTATTTT	CAWSFVFGGAGDTQYF
.	.	TRBV7-9	TRBJ2-1	TGTTCCAGCAGCCCCGGAGGGTCCCTCTCCTACAATGAGCAGTTCTTC	CSSSPGGSLSYNEQFF
TRBD2	.	TRBV7-6	TRBJ2-1	TGTGCCAGCAGCTTAGACTCCGAGGGGACTAGCGGGGACAATGAGCAGTTCTTC	CASSLDSEGTSGDNEQFF